This T cell receptor beta chain was sequenced for a study of blood T cell repertoires in COVID-19. Germline V CDR1 and CDR2: SGHKS, YYEKEE (reference sequence). The CDR3 has 15 amino acids. V was clipped by 2 bases and J by 2 bases, with 10 bases between them. This table comes from immunoSEQ multiplex PCR, and its TCRdb copy is limited to in-frame clones, with some not included. The sample lists 140,000 to 150,000 clones, over 70% occurring once. Sequenced: PBMCs or T cells enriched from blood (not recorded which). This sequence originates from a man in his 60s who had recovered from COVID-19. The chain has TRBV5-5 and TRBJ2-2; no definite D call. The CDR3 loop is CASSLAQRNTGELFF. CDR3 nucleotides: TGTGCCAGCAGCTTAGCCCAGCGAAACACCGGGGAGCTGTTTTTT.